This entry lists 18 T cell receptor beta chains sequenced from one sample in a study of type 1 and type 2 diabetes patients. Amplification started from genomic DNA. Amplification of the beta chain CDR3 used 30 forward and 13 reverse multiplex primers. Each CDR3 protein gets one entry after TCRdb re-called the multiplex PCR reads with MiXCR. The profile covers approximately 260,000 distinct CDR3 sequences, with over 45% appearing a single time and roughly an eighth taken by the ten largest. Input material: peripheral blood mononuclear cells (PBMCs). These receptors were taken from a young man with type 2 diabetes.

V gene TRBV7-2 combines with J gene TRBJ1-1; D may be TRBD1 (5 bases). With 6 bases removed from V and 2 bases from J, the gap between germline ends came to 16 bases. The CDR3 is 15 amino acids. In germline, CDR1 is SGHTA, CDR2 FQGNSA. For the CDR3, the DNA is TGTGCCAGCAGAAATGGACACCCCGGCAACACTGAAGCTTTCTTT. Translation: CASRNGHPGNTEAFF.

The sample holds many counts of this clonotype. The rearrangement links TRBV15 to TRBJ2-6; D gene unclear. Trimming shortened V by 4 bases and J by 0 bases, and 16 bases separated the two germline ends. This CDR3 region has 18 residues. From germline, CDR1 is LNHNV and CDR2 YYDKDF (reference sequence). The CDR3 nucleotides are TGTGCCACCAGCAAACGACTCCTTGACCCCTCTGGGGCCAACGTCCTGACTTTC. It codes for CATSKRLLDPSGANVLTF. Variable domain in full (rest from reference TRBV15 and TRBJ2-6): DAMVIQNPRYQVTQFGKPVTLSCSQTLNHNVMYWYQQKSSQAPKLLFHYYDKDFNNEADTPDNFQSRRPNTSFCFLDIRSPGLGDTAMYLCATSKRLLDPSGANVLTFGAGSRLTVL.

The chain recombines TRBV12-3 or TRBV12-4 with TRBJ1-6; D may be TRBD1 (5 bases). V lost 6 bases and J 8 bases, leaving 14 bases between the germline ends. This CDR3 has 14 residues. The CDR3, as DNA: TGTGCCAGCAGCGTAGGGGACGGATATTCACCCCTCCACTTT. Amino acids: CASSVGDGYSPLHF.

This clonotype was seen a handful of times. The chain carries TRBV7-3 and TRBJ2-3, with D hard to call. The CDR3 totals 13 residues. Trimming stripped 5 bases from V and 2 bases from J, with 8 bases between. Germline V gives CDR1 SGHTA, CDR2 FQGTGA. The CDR3 DNA reads TGTGCCAGCAGCCCACCCCTCACAGATACGCAGTATTTT. The encoded protein is CASSPPLTDTQYF.

In this sample, this clonotype turned up many times. V gene TRBV10-3 combines with J gene TRBJ1-1; D is unclear. CDR3 length equals 12 residues. Germline assignment: CDR1 ENHRY and CDR2 SYGVKD. Trimming pared 2 bases from V and 3 bases from J, leaving 4 bases between. The CDR3 sequence is CAISEGYTEAFF. Here the CDR3 DNA reads TGTGCCATCAGTGAGGGGTACACTGAAGCTTTCTTT.

The chain is built from TRBV20-1 and TRBJ2-7; D possibly uses TRBD1 or TRBD2 (5 bases each). Per germline, CDR1 DFQATT and CDR2 SNEGSKA (reference sequence). This CDR3 is 16 amino acids long. V lost 0 bases to trimming and J lost 1 base, with 16 bases between them. As DNA, the CDR3 is TGCAGTGCTAGAGATCTACGGGGCCGATCTTCCTACGAGCAGTACTTC. Translated, it gives CSARDLRGRSSYEQYF.

This chain joins TRBV19 and TRBJ2-7; tentative D call: TRBD2 (5 bases). Germline loops: CDR1 LNHDA, CDR2 SQIVND (reference sequence). Trimming cost V 4 bases and J 5 bases, with 18 bases left between them. CDR3 length: 15 residues. For the CDR3, the DNA is TGTGCCAGTAGTAGTCTAGTGGGAGTAAGCGACGAGCAGTACTTC. Amino acid sequence: CASSSLVGVSDEQYF.

This chain joins TRBV12-3 or TRBV12-4 and TRBJ2-3, with 8 positions matching TRBD2. With V trimmed by 3 bases and J by 3 bases, 5 bases remained unmatched. The CDR3 length is 15 residues. CDR3 sequence (DNA): TGTGCCAGCAGTTTGACGGGAGGGCCGACAGATACGCAGTATTTT. Its translation: CASSLTGGPTDTQYF.

This clonotype appeared a single time. This rearrangement joins TRBV28 to TRBJ2-7, with D maybe TRBD2 (5 bases). The germline CDR1 and CDR2 sequences are MDHEN and SYDVKM. The germline V and J ends were trimmed by 5 bases and 3 bases, with 17 bases remaining between them. This CDR3 is 15 amino acids long. Written as DNA, the CDR3 is TGTGCCAGCAGTCCCACAGCCGGGAAGCACTACGAGCAGTACTTC. Its protein product is CASSPTAGKHYEQYF.

This clonotype turned up a few times. The V and J genes are TRBV28 and TRBJ2-5; D is perhaps TRBD2 (6 bases). The CDR3 runs to 14 residues. V was trimmed by 6 bases and J by 1 base, leaving 12 bases between them. Germline lookup yields CDR1 MDHEN and CDR2 SYDVKM. The CDR3 sequence is CASRPAGTQETQYF. The CDR3 nucleotides read TGTGCCAGCAGGCCGGCGGGGACCCAAGAGACCCAGTACTTC.

The CDR3 protein is CASSLEGTSGRYYNEQFF. Here the CDR3 DNA reads TGTGCCAGCAGCTTGGAAGGGACTAGCGGGAGGTATTACAATGAGCAGTTCTTC. The V call is TRBV7-2, the J call TRBJ2-1, with 15 bases identical to TRBD2. CDR1 and CDR2 (germline): SGHTA, FQGNSA. Germline trimming cut 3 bases from V and 4 bases from J; bases unmatched to any gene: 7. CDR3 length: 18 amino acids.

The chain has TRBV7-2 and TRBJ1-2; 8 nucleotides line up with TRBD1. With 5 bases clipped from V and 3 bases from J, the junction kept 8 bases outside the gene matches. Germline CDR1 is SGHTA and CDR2 is FQGNSA. The CDR3 consists of 15 residues. For the CDR3, the DNA is TGTGCCAGCAGCCCCAGGACAGGGACCTACTATGGCTACACCTTC. Protein product: CASSPRTGTYYGYTF.

V and J are TRBV6-5 and TRBJ1-5; D remains unclear. The V and J ends lost 6 bases and 0 bases respectively, with 9 bases between them. The CDR3 length is 14 residues. CDR1 is MNHEY and CDR2 is SVGAGI in the germline V gene. The CDR3 sequence is CASRPRDSNQPQHF. The CDR3 DNA reads as TGTGCCAGCAGGCCCCGGGATAGCAATCAGCCCCAGCATTTT.

This clonotype was observed a single time. V usage is TRBV7-2 and J usage is TRBJ1-1; 9 bases are shared with TRBD1. Per germline, CDR1 SGHTA and CDR2 FQGNSA. This CDR3 spans 20 amino acids. Trimming cost V 3 bases and J 2 bases; bases outside gene matches: 19. The CDR3 here is CASSFLGRTGGLGSNTEAFF. The CDR3 region has the DNA TGTGCCAGCAGCTTTCTCGGGCGAACAGGGGGCTTAGGCAGTAACACTGAAGCTTTCTTT.

CDR3 amino acids: CASSLGQWGIGAFF. The CDR3 DNA is TGTGCCAGCAGCTTGGGACAGTGGGGGATCGGGGCTTTCTTT. V is TRBV9 and J is TRBJ1-1; 7 bases match TRBD1. The CDR3 runs 14 residues. Germline V gene lookup returns CDR1 SGDLS and CDR2 YYNGEE. V was clipped by 4 bases and J by 11 bases; unmatched bases: 14. The whole variable domain, filled in from reference TRBV9 and TRBJ1-1, reads DSGVTQTPKHLITATGQRVTLRCSPRSGDLSVYWYQQSLDQGLQFLIQYYNGEERAKGNILERFSAQQFPDLHSELNLSSLELGDSALYFCASSLGQWGIGAFFGQGTRLTVV.

Points on this clonotype: As the CDR3 is not closed by the conserved phenylalanine or tryptophan, this likely results from a read error. This rearrangement joins TRBV20-1 to TRBJ2-7; 7 bases map to TRBD1. From germline, CDR1 is DFQATT and CDR2 SNEGSKA (reference sequence). Germline trimming cut 3 bases from V and 0 bases from J; bases unmatched to any gene: 5. The CDR3 contains 14 residues. The CDR3 region has the DNA TGCAGTGCTAGCCCGACAGGGAGCTCCTACGAGCAGTACTCC. Translation: CSASPTGSSYEQYS.

This clonotype has only a few counts. The chain employs TRBV24-1 and TRBJ2-1; 9 bases agree with TRBD2. CDR3 length equals 19 residues. Germline assignment: CDR1 KGHDR and CDR2 SFDVKD. The V and J ends lost 4 bases and 0 bases, in that order; junction bases with no gene match: 12. The CDR3 loop is CATSDSRQASGTSYNEQFF. Written as DNA, the CDR3 is TGTGCCACCAGTGACTCCCGACAGGCTAGCGGGACCTCCTACAATGAGCAGTTCTTC.

The V gene is TRBV7-6, the J gene TRBJ2-7, with TRBD2 matching 9 bases. Losses at the gene ends were 1 base for V and 5 bases for J; bases not matched to a gene: 9. CDR1 SGHVS and CDR2 FNYEAQ come from the germline V gene. The CDR3 is 16 amino acids. The CDR3 DNA reads TGTGCCAGCAGCTTAGGTACGTTAGCGGGAGCGAACGAGCAGTACTTC. Protein sequence: CASSLGTLAGANEQYF.